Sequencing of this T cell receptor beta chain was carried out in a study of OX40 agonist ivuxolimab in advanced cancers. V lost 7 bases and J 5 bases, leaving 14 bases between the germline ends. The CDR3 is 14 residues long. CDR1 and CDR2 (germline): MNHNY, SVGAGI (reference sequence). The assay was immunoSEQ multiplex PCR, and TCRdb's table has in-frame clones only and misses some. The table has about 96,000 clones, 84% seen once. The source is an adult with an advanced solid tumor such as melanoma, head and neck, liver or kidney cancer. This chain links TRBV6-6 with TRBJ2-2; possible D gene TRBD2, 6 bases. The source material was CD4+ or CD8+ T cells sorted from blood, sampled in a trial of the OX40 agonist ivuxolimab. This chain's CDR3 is CASIPGLQTGELFF. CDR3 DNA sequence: TGTGCCAGCATCCCGGGACTCCAAACCGGGGAGCTGTTTTTT.